This entry concerns a single TCR beta chain. Authors' analysis steps: From reference gene primer amplification, estimates of nucleated cell counts were derived. Assay: immunoSEQ multiplex PCR; the TCRdb copy retains only in-frame clones and omits some. The V and J calls and clone size were taken over from that table, and D and trimming were inferred from the DNA. The sample carries 70,000 to 90,000 clones, around 90% recorded once. CDR3 length: 13 residues. Trimming cost V 4 bases and J 7 bases, with 14 bases left between them. The germline gives CDR1 SGDLS, CDR2 YYNGEE. The sample belongs to a study of blood T cell repertoires in COVID-19.

Specimen: peripheral blood. This TCR derives from a man in his fifties or sixties with acute or convalescent COVID-19. The chain recombines TRBV9 with TRBJ1-2; D possibly corresponds to TRBD1 (6 bases). CDR3 in DNA: TGTGCCAGCAGCCCGGGAAGGGGGTTTGGCTACACCTTC. Protein sequence: CASSPGRGFGYTF. Complete variable domain (other parts from reference TRBV9 and TRBJ1-2): DSGVTQTPKHLITATGQRVTLRCSPRSGDLSVYWYQQSLDQGLQFLIQYYNGEERAKGNILERFSAQQFPDLHSELNLSSLELGDSALYFCASSPGRGFGYTFGSGTRLTVV.